The T cell receptor beta chain under discussion was sequenced for a study of shared clonotypes between healthy human individuals. For the study at large: The donors, a couple of women and three men, were aged 18 to 49. The study's findings and limits: Across a few donors, naive CD4 shared 5% to 6.5%, naive CD8 more than 3%, memory CD4 over 2%, memory CD8 0.4%.

From germline, CDR1 is MDHEN and CDR2 SYDVKM. The CDR3 runs 14 residues. Unmatched junction bases numbered 8, after V lost 6 bases and J lost 3 bases. Generated by immunoSEQ multiplex PCR, the TCRdb table keeps only in-frame clones and is missing some. This sample has over a million clones, with about 80% found just once. On this clone: Its antigen is undetermined.

Sequenced input: memory CD4+ T cells from PBMCs. Subset here: CD45RA-negative fraction. The TCR comes from a man younger than 30 in good health. Some clones in this sample may be carry-over from other donors' samples. The V gene is TRBV28, the J gene TRBJ2-7, with TRBD1 matching 7 bases. CDR3 amino acids: CASRLGTANYEQYF. CDR3 coding DNA: TGTGCCAGCAGGTTGGGGACAGCGAACTACGAGCAGTACTTC.